Below, one T cell receptor beta chain is given with its context. The antigen remains unidentified. Described treatment: roughly 10-day PBMC culture with coronavirus spike peptide pools or control peptides (ViraFEST assay). An unexposed donor provided the CD4+ T cells, which were collected before the COVID-19 pandemic (2011-2018). The sample originates from a study of vaccination and CD4 T cells after COVID-19. The Oncomine TCR Beta short-read assay sequenced DNA from cultured CD4+ T cells. TCRdb re-analysed the PCR reads in MiXCR, keeping a single row per CDR3 protein. The sample shows thousands of distinct CDR3 sequences, about 41% of them seen only once. This receptor was identified in a human donor in good health. Sequenced: CD4+ T cells from blood, cultured in vitro.

The CDR3 nucleotides read TGTGCCAGCACCGACAGGGTAAACACTGAAGCTTTCTTT. This sequence encodes CASTDRVNTEAFF. V is TRBV25-1 and J is TRBJ1-1; 7 nucleotides agree with TRBD1. With V trimmed by 7 bases and J by 2 bases, 4 bases remained unmatched. Germline V gene lookup returns CDR1 MGHDK and CDR2 SYGVNS. The CDR3 loop spans 13 amino acids.